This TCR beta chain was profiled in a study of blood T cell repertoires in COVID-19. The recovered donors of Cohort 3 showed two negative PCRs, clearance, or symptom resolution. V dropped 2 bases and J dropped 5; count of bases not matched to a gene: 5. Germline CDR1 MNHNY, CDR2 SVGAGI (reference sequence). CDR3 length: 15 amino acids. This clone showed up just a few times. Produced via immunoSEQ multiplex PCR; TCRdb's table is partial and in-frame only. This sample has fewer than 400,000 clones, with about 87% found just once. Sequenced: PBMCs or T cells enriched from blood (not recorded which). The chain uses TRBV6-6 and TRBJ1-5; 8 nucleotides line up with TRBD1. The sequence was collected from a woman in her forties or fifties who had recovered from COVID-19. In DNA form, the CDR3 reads TGTGCCAGCAGTTACCAGGGGGCGAAGGATCAGCCCCAGCATTTT. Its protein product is CASSYQGAKDQPQHF.